The 5 T cell receptor beta chains given below trace back to one sample, sequenced in a study of T-cell reconstitution after alpha-beta-depleted transplantation in children. TCRbeta library construction was performed incorporating unique molecular identifiers. Each CDR3 protein gets one entry after TCRdb re-called the PCR reads with MiXCR. The table lists 120,000 to 150,000 distinct CDR3 sequences, 8% to 10% of them singletons. Specimen: PBMCs, mostly from graft donor cells, collected 180 days after TCRalphabeta/CD19-depleted stem cell transplant. These receptors originate from a female patient aged 2-9 years who had a stem cell transplant for congenital amegakaryocytic thrombocytopenia, so the T cells may come from the graft donor.

A few counts support this clonotype. The V gene is TRBV7-2, the J gene TRBJ1-1; 8 bases agree with TRBD1. The CDR3 totals 15 residues. V lost 6 bases, J lost 4 bases, and 10 bases stayed unmatched. Germline-derived CDR1 and CDR2 are SGHTA and FQGNSA. This CDR3 is CASRRPPGGFTEAFF. The CDR3 DNA follows: TGTGCCAGCAGGAGACCCCCAGGGGGCTTCACTGAAGCTTTCTTT.

This clonotype was detected ten times or more. The chain recombines TRBV25-1 with TRBJ2-1, with 8 bases identical to TRBD2. Germline assignment: CDR1 MGHDK and CDR2 SYGVNS. The length of the CDR3 is 19 residues. With V trimmed by 4 bases and J by 5 bases, 19 bases remained unmatched. The CDR3 sequence is CASSGTPGLVWSRDNEQFF. Written as DNA, the CDR3 is TGTGCCAGCAGTGGGACCCCGGGACTAGTTTGGTCCAGGGACAATGAGCAGTTCTTC. Filled out from reference TRBV25-1 and TRBJ2-1, the complete variable domain reads EADIYQTPRYLVIGTGKKITLECSQTMGHDKMYWYQQDPGMELHLIHYSYGVNSTEKGDLSSESTVSRIRTEHFPLTLESARPSHTSQYLCASSGTPGLVWSRDNEQFFGPGTRLTVL.

This chain links TRBV20-1 with TRBJ2-7; TRBD1 might be the D (6 bases). This CDR3 region has 13 residues. Trimming shortened V by 6 bases and J by 5 bases, and 17 bases separated the two germline ends. The V gene's germline CDR1 is DFQATT and CDR2 SNEGSKA (reference sequence). The CDR3 here is CSAGGSVLDEQYF. The CDR3 bases are TGCAGTGCAGGGGGTAGCGTCCTCGACGAGCAGTACTTC.

This clonotype came up many times. J is TRBJ1-5 and V is TRBV12-3 or TRBV12-4; D gene ambiguous. The CDR3 loop spans 12 amino acids. With 6 bases removed from V and 1 base from J, the gap between germline ends came to 4 bases. The CDR3 nucleotides read TGTGCCAGCAGCTTCAGCAATCAGCCCCAGCATTTT. Residues: CASSFSNQPQHF.

This clonotype is categorized as medium-sized. The chain couples TRBV20-1 to TRBJ2-3; D ambiguous. V lost 0 bases, J lost 0 bases, and 10 bases lay in between. The CDR3 loop spans 15 amino acids. Germline CDR1 DFQATT, CDR2 SNEGSKA (reference sequence). The CDR3 region is CSARDSRESTDTQYF. The CDR3, as DNA: TGCAGTGCTAGAGATTCTCGCGAGAGCACAGATACGCAGTATTTT.